This T cell receptor (beta chain) emerged from a study of cytomegalovirus exposure and HLA in healthy donors. The study, taken as a whole, reports: Researchers left out some V segments, among them TRBV6-2 and TRBV6-3, as indistinguishable. Reportedly, TCR beta sequences accurately predicted HLA-A and HLA-B alleles in most subjects.

This clone occurred once. Its antigen is as yet unknown. Germline V gives CDR1 SGHDT, CDR2 YYEEEE. The CDR3 runs 13 residues. Between the trimmed V and J ends, which lost 4 bases and 4 bases, there was a span of 11 bases. The PCR used 60 Vbeta and 13 Jbeta primers. Libraries were prepared by immunoSEQ multiplex PCR; TCRdb keeps only in-frame clonotypes and omits some of them. This sample has some 130,000 clones, with over 70% found just once. Sequencing was done on a sample of PBMCs. The J gene is TRBJ1-2, the V gene TRBV5-6; D unclear. The TCR sequence derives from a woman aged 40 to 49 in good health and CMV-seronegative. CDR3 in amino acids: CASSPREGYGYTF. Here the CDR3 DNA reads TGTGCCAGCAGCCCTAGGGAGGGCTATGGCTACACCTTC.